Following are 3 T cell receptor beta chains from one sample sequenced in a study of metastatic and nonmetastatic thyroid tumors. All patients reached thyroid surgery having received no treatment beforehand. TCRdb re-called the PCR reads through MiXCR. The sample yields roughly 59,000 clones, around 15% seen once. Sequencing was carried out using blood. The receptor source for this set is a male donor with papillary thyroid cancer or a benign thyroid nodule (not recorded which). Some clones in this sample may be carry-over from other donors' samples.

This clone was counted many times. The CDR3 loop is CASSFSTAGNSPLHF. DNA of the CDR3: TGTGCCAGCAGCTTTTCGACAGCGGGGAATTCACCCCTCCACTTT. This chain joins TRBV7-2 and TRBJ1-6; D might be TRBD1 (5 bases). Trimming pared 3 bases from V and 7 bases from J, leaving 13 bases between. The germline CDR1 and CDR2 sequences are SGHTA and FQGNSA. The CDR3 has 15 amino acids.

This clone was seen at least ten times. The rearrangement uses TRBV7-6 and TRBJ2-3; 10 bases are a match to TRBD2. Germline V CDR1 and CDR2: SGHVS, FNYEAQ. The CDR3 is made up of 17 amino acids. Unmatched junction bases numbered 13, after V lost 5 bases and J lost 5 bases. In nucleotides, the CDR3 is TGTGCCAGCAGCCGGGGGGCCACTAGCGGGACGAGAGATACGCAGTATTTT. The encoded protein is CASSRGATSGTRDTQYF. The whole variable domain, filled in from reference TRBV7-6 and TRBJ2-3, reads GAGVSQSPRYKVTKRGQDVALRCDPISGHVSLYWYRQALGQGPEFLTYFNYEAQQDKSGLPNDRFSAERPEGSISTLTIQRTEQRDSAMYRCASSRGATSGTRDTQYFGPGTRLTVL.

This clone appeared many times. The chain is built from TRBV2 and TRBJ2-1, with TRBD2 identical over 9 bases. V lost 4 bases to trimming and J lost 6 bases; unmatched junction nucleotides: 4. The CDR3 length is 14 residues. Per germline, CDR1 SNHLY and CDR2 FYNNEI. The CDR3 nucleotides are TGTGCCAGCAGTGGGACTAGCGAAACCAATGAGCAGTTCTTC. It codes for CASSGTSETNEQFF.